The 8 T cell receptor beta chains presented below share a single source sample, sequenced in a study of blood T cell repertoires in COVID-19. Sequencing used immunoSEQ multiplex PCR; TCRdb keeps in-frame clones, though not all of them. The profile covers roughly 340,000 clones, with about 90% appearing a single time and about 6% taken by the ten largest. Sequencing input: peripheral blood. The receptors shown here come from a woman between 45 and 65 years old with COVID-19, enrolled during active disease.

About this clone itself: The junction departs from the called germline gene at one end, perhaps through a read error. V usage is TRBV6-1 and J usage is TRBJ2-5; D unresolved. Germline V gives CDR1 MNHNS, CDR2 SASEGT. The CDR3 totals 14 residues. CDR3 in DNA: TGTGCCAGCAATGAAGTAATATTCCAAGAGACCCAGTACTTC. It encodes CASNEVIFQETQYF.

The chain joins TRBV11-3 to TRBJ1-3; D ambiguous. The CDR3 is 16 residues long. V shed 1 base and J shed 0 bases, with 10 bases lying between them. CDR1 and CDR2 (germline): SGHNT, YENEEA. In nucleotides, the CDR3 is TGTGCCAGCAGCTTAGTTTCAGAAGACTCTGGAAACACCATATATTTT. Translating gives CASSLVSEDSGNTIYF.

The chain combines TRBV7-2 with TRBJ2-4; TRBD1 agrees at 8 bases. Germline V lookup: CDR1 SGHTA, CDR2 FQGNSA. This CDR3 contains 19 residues. V trimming: 1 base; J trimming: 0 bases; junction bases outside the gene matches: 11. The CDR3 reads CASSLGRQGPLLAKNIQYF. The CDR3 DNA reads as TGTGCCAGCAGCTTAGGGAGACAGGGGCCCCTTCTAGCCAAAAACATTCAGTACTTC. Using reference TRBV7-2 and TRBJ2-4 for the parts outside the CDR3, the full variable domain is GAGVSQSPSNKVTEKGKDVELRCDPISGHTALYWYRQSLGQGLEFLIYFQGNSAPDKSGLPSDRFSAERTGGSVSTLTIQRTQQEDSAVYLCASSLGRQGPLLAKNIQYFGAGTRLSVL.

This chain's CDR3 is CASSSRTGGTGELFF. As DNA, the CDR3 is TGTGCCAGTTCCTCTAGGACAGGGGGCACCGGGGAGCTGTTTTTT. This chain joins TRBV19 and TRBJ2-2, with 10 bases aligning to TRBD1. CDR1 and CDR2 (germline): LNHDA, SQIVND (reference sequence). CDR3 length: 15 residues. The V segment lost 8 bases and the J segment 4 bases; nucleotides outside the gene matches: 7.

This chain joins TRBV4-1 and TRBJ1-5, with 8 bases matching TRBD1. Germline-derived CDR1 and CDR2 are MGHRA and YSYEKL. The CDR3 sequence is 19 residues long. The trim removed 1 base at V and 5 bases at J, leaving 16 bases unmatched. The CDR3 bases are TGCGCCAGCAGCCAAGGAGGAGGACAGGGATTATGGTTTGATCAGCCCCAGCATTTT. This codes for CASSQGGGQGLWFDQPQHF.

The V and J genes are TRBV11-2 and TRBJ2-1; TRBD2 matches at 7 bases. Germline CDR1 is SGHAT and CDR2 is FQNNGV. The junction had 16 bases not matched to a gene; V was cut back by 1 base and J by 4 bases. The CDR3 is 19 amino acids. In DNA, the CDR3 is TGTGCCAGCAGCTTAGCTTTATCTGGGGAGGGCAATCCTTACAATGAGCAGTTCTTC. It codes for CASSLALSGEGNPYNEQFF.

This clone was seen more than once but under ten times. The rearrangement uses TRBV7-2 and TRBJ2-7; maybe TRBD1 (5 bases). CDR1 and CDR2 from the germline V gene are SGHTA and FQGNSA. The CDR3 has 15 amino acids. Trimming cost V 4 bases and J 0 bases, with 13 bases left between them. This chain's CDR3 is CASSSVTASSYEQYF. The CDR3 nucleotides are TGTGCCAGCAGCTCAGTGACAGCCAGCTCCTACGAGCAGTACTTC.

This clone was recorded only once. The CDR3 DNA reads as TGTGCCAGCAGCGTTACTAGCGGGAGGCTCACAGATACGCAGTATTTT. This codes for CASSVTSGRLTDTQYF. The chain has TRBV9 and TRBJ2-3; 12 nucleotides line up with TRBD2. Germline V gene lookup returns CDR1 SGDLS and CDR2 YYNGEE. V was pared by 2 bases and J by 2 bases, with 3 bases of the junction left unmatched. The CDR3 totals 16 residues.